This T cell receptor (beta chain) appears in the sequencing data of a study of CD8 T cells in ankylosing spondylitis. TCRdb passed the 5' RACE reads through MiXCR, listing each CDR3 protein once. The sample contains fewer than 400,000 distinct CDR3 sequences, about a fifth of which appear only once. Findings and limits, study-wide: A motif of eight highly homologous TCR beta variants was seen as apparently characteristic of ankylosing spondylitis blood. Clones linked to disease were reported to show significant enrichment in matched ankylosing spondylitis synovial fluid.

This clonotype was seen a few times. Its antigen remains unknown. The CDR3 is 17 amino acids. V lost 3 bases to trimming and J lost 0 bases, with 12 bases between them. CDR1 and CDR2 from the germline V gene are KGHSH and LQKENI. This TCR was sampled from a male donor with ankylosing spondylitis. This rearrangement joins TRBV18 to TRBJ2-6; D is uncertain. The sequencing sample was made of blood, either unsorted or a sorted T cell fraction (not recorded which). The CDR3 DNA reads as TGTGCCAGCTCACCTAGCAACACTCGCTCTGGGGCCAACGTCCTGACTTTC. Translating gives CASSPSNTRSGANVLTF.